The next 23 T cell receptor beta chains were all read from a single sample in a study of cytomegalovirus exposure and HLA in healthy donors. Use of 60 Vbeta and 13 Jbeta primers characterized the PCR. Clones were sequenced by immunoSEQ multiplex PCR, and TCRdb holds only the in-frame ones, with some missing. This sample has more than 130,000 clones, with over 60% found just once. Sequencing was done on a sample of PBMCs. The receptors here all came from a man aged 40-49 years in good health and CMV-seropositive.

The chain carries TRBV7-9 and TRBJ1-3; D remains ambiguous. Germline assignment: CDR1 SEHNR and CDR2 FQNEAQ (reference sequence). V lost 3 bases, J lost 0 bases, and 6 bases lay in between. The CDR3 extends over 14 amino acids. The CDR3 region is CASSFADSGNTIYF. As DNA, the CDR3 is TGTGCCAGCAGCTTCGCGGACTCTGGAAACACCATATATTTT.

V and J are TRBV18 and TRBJ1-2, with TRBD1 as a possible D gene (6 bases). The germline V and J ends were trimmed by 3 bases and 5 bases, with 13 bases remaining between them. Per the germline V gene, CDR1 is KGHSH and CDR2 is LQKENI. The CDR3 runs 14 residues. The CDR3 here is CASSPWTEEYGYTF. The CDR3 DNA sequence: TGTGCCAGCTCACCCTGGACAGAGGAGTATGGCTACACCTTC.

This clone showed up just once. The CDR3 DNA follows: TGTGCCAGCAGCTTGGTGCTGGGGGGGAACACTGAAGCTTTCTTT. It specifies CASSLVLGGNTEAFF. This chain links TRBV5-4 with TRBJ1-1; possibly TRBD1 for D (5 bases). Trimming stripped 0 bases from V and 1 base from J, with 10 bases between. The germline gives CDR1 SGHNT, CDR2 YYREEE (reference sequence). This CDR3 has 15 amino acids.

As concerns this clone: The CDR3 end shows no conserved phenylalanine or tryptophan, and so a read error is likely. This chain joins TRBV5-6 and TRBJ2-2; D uncertain. Trimming shortened V by 0 bases and J by 5 bases, and 5 bases separated the two germline ends. The CDR3 runs 13 residues. The V gene's germline CDR1 is SGHDT and CDR2 YYEEEE. This CDR3 is CASSLVRTGELFV. CDR3 coding DNA: TGTGCCAGCAGCTTGGTACGGACCGGGGAGCTGTTTGTT.

The rearrangement uses TRBV18 and TRBJ2-7, with D possibly matching TRBD1 (5 bases). CDR1 is KGHSH and CDR2 is LQKENI in the germline V gene. The CDR3 spans 14 residues. Trimming cost V 0 bases and J 4 bases, with 10 bases left between them. CDR3 nucleotide sequence: TGTGCCAGCTCACCACCGGCAGGGAAATACGAGCAGTACTTC. It codes for CASSPPAGKYEQYF.

This clone was detected once. This sequence joins TRBV5-1 and TRBJ1-6; D perhaps matches TRBD1 (5 bases). CDR3 size: 18 residues. Trimming removed 4 bases from V and 0 bases from J, with 17 bases in between. Germline assignment: CDR1 SGHRS and CDR2 YFSETQ. The CDR3 DNA reads as TGCGCCAGCAGCCGACAAGACCACGGGGGCTCCTATAATTCACCCCTCCACTTT. It translates to CASSRQDHGGSYNSPLHF.

The chain combines TRBV7-6 with TRBJ2-7, with D possibly matching TRBD2 (5 bases). V lost 8 bases, J lost 0 bases, and 8 bases lay in between. Germline assignment: CDR1 SGHVS and CDR2 FNYEAQ. The CDR3 totals 12 residues. CDR3 coding DNA: TGTGCCAGCGGACTGAGCTCCTACGAGCAGTACTTC. This codes for CASGLSSYEQYF. The full variable domain, with the rest looked up from reference TRBV7-6 and TRBJ2-7, is GAGVSQSPRYKVTKRGQDVALRCDPISGHVSLYWYRQALGQGPEFLTYFNYEAQQDKSGLPNDRFSAERPEGSISTLTIQRTEQRDSAMYRCASGLSSYEQYFGPGTRLTVT.

The chain couples TRBV4-2 to TRBJ1-4; 7 nucleotides agree with TRBD1. CDR1 is LGHNA and CDR2 is YNFKEQ in the germline V gene. The CDR3 contains 16 residues. V gave up 0 bases and J gave up 7 bases; unmatched junction bases: 8. CDR3 residues: CASSQDTATGREKLFF. The DNA for the CDR3 is TGTGCCAGCAGCCAAGATACGGCGACAGGGCGTGAAAAACTGTTTTTT.

The chain carries TRBV5-1 and TRBJ2-1; 7 bases agree with TRBD2. Germline CDR1 SGHRS, CDR2 YFSETQ. The CDR3 has 14 amino acids. Losses at the gene ends were 3 bases for V and 6 bases for J; bases not matched to a gene: 6. CDR3 amino acids: CASSWGGEANEQFF. The DNA of the CDR3 is TGCGCCAGCAGCTGGGGGGGAGAGGCCAATGAGCAGTTCTTC.

The rearrangement links TRBV28 to TRBJ2-3, with D perhaps matching TRBD2 (7 bases). The length of the CDR3 is 18 residues. V lost 4 bases and J lost 2, with 22 bases in between. CDR1 MDHEN and CDR2 SYDVKM come from the germline V gene. The CDR3 DNA reads TGTGCCAGCAGTTCTGGGGGGCTCGGGCGGGGGCTCACAGATACGCAGTATTTT. It encodes CASSSGGLGRGLTDTQYF.

The J gene is TRBJ1-2, the V gene TRBV9, with TRBD1 matching over 9 bases. The CDR3 loop spans 15 amino acids. Germline CDR1 and CDR2: SGDLS and YYNGEE. V lost 2 bases and J lost 4; bases outside the gene matches: 6. This chain's CDR3 is CASSVPGQGGYGYTF. The CDR3 DNA reads as TGTGCCAGCAGCGTCCCGGGACAGGGCGGCTATGGCTACACCTTC.

The J gene is TRBJ2-7, the V gene TRBV19, with a tentative D call TRBD2 (6 bases). Germline V lookup: CDR1 LNHDA, CDR2 SQIVND (reference sequence). This CDR3 is 12 amino acids long. The V and J ends lost 6 bases and 7 bases respectively, with 13 bases between them. CDR3 nucleotides: TGTGCCAGTAGCTGGGGGAGGACAGAGCAGTACTTC. It codes for CASSWGRTEQYF.

This clone has just one count. The V and J genes are TRBV18 and TRBJ2-7; tentatively, D is TRBD2 (6 bases). The ends were cut back, 5 bases at V and 7 bases at J, with 12 bases in the middle. The length of the CDR3 is 12 residues. The V gene's germline CDR1 is KGHSH and CDR2 LQKENI. DNA of the CDR3: TGTGCCAGCTCATCAGCCGGGGGAGAGCAGTACTTC. Translated, it gives CASSSAGGEQYF.

The chain combines TRBV19 with TRBJ2-3; D is unresolved. Germline V gives CDR1 LNHDA, CDR2 SQIVND (reference sequence). The CDR3 totals 14 residues. V was shortened by 6 bases and J by 0 bases, with 10 bases between the two germline ends. CDR3 nucleotides: TGTGCCAGTAGCGGTTGGGCTAGCACAGATACGCAGTATTTT. Protein product: CASSGWASTDTQYF.

The CDR3 coding sequence is TGTGCCAGCAGCTTAGACGGGACAGGGACGGCTGGCTACACCTTC. This codes for CASSLDGTGTAGYTF. This chain joins TRBV7-2 and TRBJ1-2; 9 bases match TRBD1. V lost 1 base, J lost 7 bases, and 7 bases stayed unmatched. The CDR3 length is 15 residues. Germline assignment: CDR1 SGHTA and CDR2 FQGNSA.

The chain couples TRBV7-8 to TRBJ1-5; D uncertain. The V and J ends lost 4 bases and 5 bases respectively, with 12 bases between them. CDR3 size: 14 residues. Germline assignment: CDR1 SGHVS and CDR2 FQNEAQ. This chain's CDR3 is CASSSHNDDQPQHF. CDR3 DNA: TGTGCCAGCAGCTCCCACAACGATGATCAGCCCCAGCATTTT.

The chain joins TRBV19 to TRBJ1-2, with 9 bases fitting TRBD1. Germline CDR1 and CDR2: LNHDA and SQIVND (reference sequence). V shed 5 bases and J 1 base; nucleotides not matched to a gene: 5. The CDR3 sequence is 15 residues long. Written as DNA, the CDR3 is TGTGCCAGTAGTCCATGGGACAGGGTTAACTATGGCTACACCTTC. Encoded protein: CASSPWDRVNYGYTF.

The V and J genes are TRBV4-3 and TRBJ1-2; D might be TRBD1 (5 bases). Trimming took off 3 bases at V and 2 bases at J, with 13 bases between the two ends. Germline V gene lookup returns CDR1 LGHNA and CDR2 YSLEER. CDR3 length: 15 amino acids. CDR3 coding DNA: TGCGCCAGCAGCCAGAGAGACAGAATAAACTATGGCTACACCTTC. Its translation: CASSQRDRINYGYTF.

The rearrangement links TRBV4-3 to TRBJ2-1, with 12 bases aligning to TRBD2. The V segment lost 0 bases and the J segment 3 bases; nucleotides outside the gene matches: 0. CDR1 LGHNA and CDR2 YSLEER come from the germline V gene. The CDR3 sequence is 16 residues long. CDR3 in amino acids: CASSQELAGGYNEQFF. CDR3 DNA sequence: TGCGCCAGCAGCCAAGAACTAGCGGGAGGCTACAATGAGCAGTTCTTC.

Here the CDR3 DNA reads TGTGCCAGTATAAGGACCACAGGGATCAATCAGCCCCAGCATTTT. Amino acid sequence: CASIRTTGINQPQHF. The chain joins TRBV19 to TRBJ1-5, with D perhaps TRBD1 (6 bases). CDR3 length: 15 residues. Trimming cost V 7 bases and J 3 bases, with 16 bases left between them. Germline V CDR1 and CDR2: LNHDA, SQIVND (reference sequence). Full variable domain (rest looked up from reference TRBV19 and TRBJ1-5): DGGITQSPKYLFRKEGQNVTLSCEQNLNHDAMYWYRQDPGQGLRLIYYSQIVNDFQKGDIAEGYSVSREKKESFPLTVTSAQKNPTAFYLCASIRTTGINQPQHFGDGTRLSIL.

This clone turned up a few times. The genes are TRBV18 and TRBJ2-3; 7 bases fit TRBD1. Trimming took 3 bases from V and 3 from J; bases not matched to a gene: 3. Germline V gives CDR1 KGHSH, CDR2 LQKENI. The CDR3 runs to 14 residues. In DNA, the CDR3 is TGTGCCAGCTCACCCCGACAGGGAACAGATACGCAGTATTTT. Its translation is CASSPRQGTDTQYF.

This clone occurred once. This chain uses TRBV5-1 with TRBJ2-5, with D unresolved. The better agreement between TRBJ2-7 and the DNA end casts doubt on the J call. In germline, CDR1 is SGHRS, CDR2 YFSETQ. This CDR3 has 14 amino acids. The chain's CDR3 is CASSLGGKEDEQYF. For the CDR3, the DNA is TGCGCCAGCAGCTTGGGAGGCAAGGAAGACGAGCAGTACTTC.

The rearrangement uses TRBV7-2 and TRBJ1-6; tentatively, D is TRBD1 (5 bases). Trimming removed 5 bases at V and 7 bases at J, with 12 bases between. The CDR3 totals 14 residues. CDR1 is SGHTA, CDR2 FQGNSA, per germline. CDR3 coding DNA: TGTGCCAGCAGCCCCCAGGGTAGCAATTCACCCCTCCACTTT. Translating it yields CASSPQGSNSPLHF.